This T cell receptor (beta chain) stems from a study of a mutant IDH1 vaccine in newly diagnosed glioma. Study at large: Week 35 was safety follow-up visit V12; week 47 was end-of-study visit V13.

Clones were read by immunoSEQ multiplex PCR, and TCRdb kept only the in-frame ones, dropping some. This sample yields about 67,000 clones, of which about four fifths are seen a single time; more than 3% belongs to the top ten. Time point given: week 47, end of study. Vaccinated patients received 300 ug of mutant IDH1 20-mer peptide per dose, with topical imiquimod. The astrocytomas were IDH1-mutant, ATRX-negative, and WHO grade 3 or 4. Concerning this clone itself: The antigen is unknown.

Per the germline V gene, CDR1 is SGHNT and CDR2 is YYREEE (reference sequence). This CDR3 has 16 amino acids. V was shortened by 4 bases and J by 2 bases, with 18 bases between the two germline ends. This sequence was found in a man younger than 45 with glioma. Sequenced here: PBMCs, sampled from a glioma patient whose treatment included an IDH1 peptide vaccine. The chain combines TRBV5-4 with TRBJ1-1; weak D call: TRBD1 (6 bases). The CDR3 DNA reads TGTGCCAGCAGCGTTCTGGCCACAGGGCCTAACACTGAAGCTTTCTTT. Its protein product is CASSVLATGPNTEAFF.